Here is one T cell receptor beta chain with its context. What it binds is not known. This sample was taken from a study of T-cell reconstitution after alpha-beta-depleted transplantation in children. Findings of the study overall: At one year after transplant, newly produced T cells mostly accounted for T-cell counts and diversity.

Unique molecular identifiers were incorporated into the prepared TCRbeta library. TCRdb ran MiXCR on the PCR reads and lists one entry per CDR3 protein. The sample lists over 400,000 distinct CDR3 sequences, 43% occurring once. The receptor's source is a girl aged 2 to 9 with aplastic anemia, due to receive a stem cell transplant. The specimen was PBMCs, collected before TCRalphabeta/CD19-depleted stem cell transplant.

The CDR3 nucleotides read TGCAGTGCTAGAGCTGCGGCTAGCTCCTACAATGAGCAGTTCTTC. Translated: CSARAAASSYNEQFF. This sequence joins TRBV20-1 and TRBJ2-1, with D unresolved. This CDR3 comprises 15 residues. The ends were cut back, 1 base at V and 0 bases at J, with 10 bases in the middle. Germline V gene data show CDR1 as DFQATT and CDR2 as SNEGSKA (reference sequence).